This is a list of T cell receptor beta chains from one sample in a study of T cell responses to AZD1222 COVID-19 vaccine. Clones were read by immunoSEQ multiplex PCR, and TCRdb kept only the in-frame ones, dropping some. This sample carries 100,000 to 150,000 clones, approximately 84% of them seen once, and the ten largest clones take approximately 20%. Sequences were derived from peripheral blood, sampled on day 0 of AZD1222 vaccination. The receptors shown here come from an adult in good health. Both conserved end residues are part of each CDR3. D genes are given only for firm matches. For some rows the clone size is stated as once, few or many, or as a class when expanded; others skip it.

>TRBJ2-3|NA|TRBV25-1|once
CASSDTGSTDTQYF
TGTGCCAGCAGTGATACCGGGAGCACAGATACGCAGTATTTT
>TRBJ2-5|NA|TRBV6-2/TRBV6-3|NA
CASSYPWTEETQYF
TGTGCCAGCAGTTACCCTTGGACTGAAGAGACCCAGTACTTC
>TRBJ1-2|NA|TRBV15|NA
CATSGGIGGGYGYTF
TGTGCCACCAGCGGGGGGATAGGGGGTGGCTATGGCTACACCTTC
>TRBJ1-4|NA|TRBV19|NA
CASSTDTWNEKLFF
TGTGCCAGTAGTACCGACACATGGAATGAAAAACTGTTTTTT
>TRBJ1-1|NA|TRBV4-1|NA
CATQRLQNTEAFF
TGCGCCACCCAACGCCTACAGAACACTGAAGCTTTCTTT
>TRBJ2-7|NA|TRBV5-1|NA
CASSHGQGEQYF
TGCGCCAGCAGCCACGGACAAGGCGAGCAGTACTTC
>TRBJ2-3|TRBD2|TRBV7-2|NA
CASSFTSGGDTQYF
TGTGCCAGCAGCTTCACTAGCGGGGGTGATACGCAGTATTTT
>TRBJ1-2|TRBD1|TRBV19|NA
CASSHGQVYGYTF
TGTGCCAGTAGCCACGGACAGGTCTATGGCTACACCTTC
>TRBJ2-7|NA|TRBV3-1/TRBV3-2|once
CASSHSQGEQYF
TGTGCCAGCAGCCACTCCCAGGGCGAGCAGTACTTC
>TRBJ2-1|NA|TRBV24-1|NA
CATNSGHPSSYNEQFF
TGTGCCACCAACTCCGGGCACCCGAGCTCCTACAATGAGCAGTTCTTC
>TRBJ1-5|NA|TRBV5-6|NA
CASSSGPALNQPQHF
TGTGCCAGCAGCTCGGGTCCGGCCCTCAATCAGCCCCAGCATTTT
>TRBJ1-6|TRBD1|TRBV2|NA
CASSPGTGDTDSPLHF
TGTGCCAGCAGTCCCGGGACAGGGGACACCGATTCACCCCTCCACTTT
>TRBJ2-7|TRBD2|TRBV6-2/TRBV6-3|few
CASCLGGGDYEQYF
TGTGCCAGCTGCCTGGGCGGGGGAGACTACGAGCAGTACTTC
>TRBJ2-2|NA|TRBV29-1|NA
CSVGGAGELFF
TGCAGCGTCGGGGGTGCCGGGGAGCTGTTTTTT
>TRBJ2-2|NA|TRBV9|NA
CASSVFQPGELFF
TGTGCCAGCAGCGTATTCCAACCCGGGGAGCTGTTTTTT
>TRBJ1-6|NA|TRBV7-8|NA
CASSLVLGGPLHF
TGTGCCAGCAGCTTAGTTCTCGGGGGTCCCCTCCACTTT
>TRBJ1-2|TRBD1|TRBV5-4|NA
CASSLEAGTAYGYTF
TGTGCCAGCAGCTTGGAGGCCGGGACAGCCTATGGCTACACCTTC
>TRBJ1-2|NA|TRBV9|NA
CASSATGLYGYTF
TGTGCCAGCAGCGCAACAGGGCTCTATGGCTACACCTTC
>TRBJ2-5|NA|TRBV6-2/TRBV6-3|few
CASSYGGGRETQYF
TGTGCCAGCAGTTACGGTGGGGGAAGAGAGACCCAGTACTTC
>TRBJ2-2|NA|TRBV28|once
CASSLLGAWGGELFF
TGTGCCAGCAGTTTATTGGGGGCTTGGGGCGGGGAGCTGTTTTTT
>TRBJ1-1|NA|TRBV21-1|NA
CASSKVWDRVLPEAFF
TGTGCCAGCAGCAAAGTTTGGGACAGGGTGCTCCCTGAAGCTTTCTTT
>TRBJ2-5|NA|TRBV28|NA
CASSPHTETQYF
TGTGCCAGCAGTCCGCACACAGAGACCCAGTACTTC
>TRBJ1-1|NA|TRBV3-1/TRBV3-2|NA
CASSHYRDTEAFF
TGTGCCAGCAGCCATTACAGGGACACTGAAGCTTTCTTT
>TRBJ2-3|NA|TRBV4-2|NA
CASSQGVPGSSDTQYF
TGTGCCAGCAGCCAAGGAGTTCCAGGTTCTTCAGATACGCAGTATTTT
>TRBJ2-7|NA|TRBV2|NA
CASSVDRNTNEQYF
TGTGCCAGCAGTGTAGACAGGAATACAAACGAGCAGTACTTC
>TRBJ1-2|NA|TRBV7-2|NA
CASSLVKGSTGYTF
TGTGCCAGCAGCTTAGTTAAAGGGTCCACTGGCTACACCTTC
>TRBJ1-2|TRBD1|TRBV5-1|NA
CASSPGQGSGYTF
TGCGCCAGCAGCCCGGGACAGGGTAGTGGCTACACCTTC
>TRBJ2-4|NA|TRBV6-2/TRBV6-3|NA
CASSIGRKNIQYF
TGTGCCAGCAGTATCGGCAGAAAAAACATTCAGTACTTC
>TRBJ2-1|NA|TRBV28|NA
CATGLGESDEQFF
TGTGCCACCGGTTTGGGGGAATCCGATGAGCAGTTCTTC
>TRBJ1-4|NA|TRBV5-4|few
CASSWGLEGEKLFF
TGTGCCAGCAGTTGGGGTTTAGAGGGTGAAAAACTGTTTTTT
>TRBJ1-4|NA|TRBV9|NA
CASKRGWGNEKLFF
TGTGCCAGCAAGAGGGGTTGGGGTAATGAAAAACTGTTTTTT
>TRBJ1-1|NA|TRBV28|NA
CASTPQGSTEAFF
TGTGCCAGCACCCCTCAGGGTTCCACTGAAGCTTTCTTT
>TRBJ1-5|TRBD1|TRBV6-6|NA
CASSYGQGRQPQHF
TGTGCCAGCAGTTACGGACAGGGGAGGCAGCCCCAGCATTTT
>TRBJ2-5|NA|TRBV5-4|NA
CASHGGETQYF
TGTGCCAGCCACGGGGGAGAGACCCAGTACTTC
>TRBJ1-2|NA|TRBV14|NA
CASSQEWGHGYTF
TGTGCCAGCAGCCAGGAATGGGGCCATGGCTACACCTTC
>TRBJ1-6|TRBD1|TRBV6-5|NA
CASRSGQAYNSPLHF
TGTGCCAGCAGATCAGGACAGGCGTATAATTCACCCCTCCACTTT
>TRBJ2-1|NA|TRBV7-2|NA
CASSSDLRGEQFF
TGTGCCAGCAGCTCGGACTTGAGGGGCGAGCAGTTCTTC
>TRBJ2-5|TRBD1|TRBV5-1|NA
CASSLSRGRGETQYF
TGCGCCAGCAGCTTGTCCAGGGGGCGCGGAGAGACCCAGTACTTC
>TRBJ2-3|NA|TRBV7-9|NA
CASSLDRAASTDTQYF
TGTGCCAGCAGCTTAGATCGGGCGGCTAGCACAGATACGCAGTATTTT
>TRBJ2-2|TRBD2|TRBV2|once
CASSGTSGGTNTGELFF
TGTGCCAGCAGTGGGACTAGCGGGGGGACCAACACCGGGGAGCTGTTTTTT
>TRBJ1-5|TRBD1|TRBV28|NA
CASRNEQGFNQPQHF
TGTGCCAGCAGGAACGAACAGGGGTTCAATCAGCCCCAGCATTTT
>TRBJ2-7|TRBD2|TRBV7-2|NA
CASSLTSGGAWEQYF
TGTGCCAGCAGCTTGACTAGCGGGGGGGCGTGGGAGCAGTACTTC
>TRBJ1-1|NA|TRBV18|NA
CASSYTDEAFF
TGTGCCAGCTCATACACGGATGAAGCTTTCTTT